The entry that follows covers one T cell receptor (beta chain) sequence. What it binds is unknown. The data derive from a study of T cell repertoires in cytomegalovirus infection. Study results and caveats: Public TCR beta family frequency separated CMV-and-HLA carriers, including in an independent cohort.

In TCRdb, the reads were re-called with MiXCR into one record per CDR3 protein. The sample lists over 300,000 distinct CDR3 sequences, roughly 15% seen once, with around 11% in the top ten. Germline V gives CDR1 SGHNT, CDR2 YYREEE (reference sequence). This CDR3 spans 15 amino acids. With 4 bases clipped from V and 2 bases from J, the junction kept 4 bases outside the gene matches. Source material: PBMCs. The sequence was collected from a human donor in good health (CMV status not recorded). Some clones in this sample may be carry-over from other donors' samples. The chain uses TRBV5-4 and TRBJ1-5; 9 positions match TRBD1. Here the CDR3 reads CASSDGTGRNQPQHF. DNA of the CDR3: TGTGCCAGCAGCGACGGGACAGGGCGCAATCAGCCCCAGCATTTT.